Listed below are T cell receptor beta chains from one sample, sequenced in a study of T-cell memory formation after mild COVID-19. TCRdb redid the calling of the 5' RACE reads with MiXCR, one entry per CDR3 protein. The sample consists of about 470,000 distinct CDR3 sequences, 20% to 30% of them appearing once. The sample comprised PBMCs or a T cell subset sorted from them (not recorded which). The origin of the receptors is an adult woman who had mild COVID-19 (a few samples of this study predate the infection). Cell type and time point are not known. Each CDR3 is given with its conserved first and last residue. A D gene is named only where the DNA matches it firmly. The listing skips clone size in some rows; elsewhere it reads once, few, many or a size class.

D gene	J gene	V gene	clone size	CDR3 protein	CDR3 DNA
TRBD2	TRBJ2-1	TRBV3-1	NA	CASSKLGLAGGLQFF	TGTGCCAGCAGCAAACTCGGACTAGCGGGAGGCCTGCAGTTCTTC
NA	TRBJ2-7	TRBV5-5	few	CASSLEPGSYEQYF	TGTGCCAGCAGCTTGGAGCCCGGCTCCTACGAGCAGTACTTC
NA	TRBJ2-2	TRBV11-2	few	CANSRNYNTGELFF	TGTGCCAACTCTAGGAATTATAACACCGGGGAGCTGTTTTTT
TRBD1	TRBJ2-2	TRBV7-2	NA	CASSPDRLRTGELFF	TGTGCCAGCAGCCCGGACAGGTTACGGACCGGGGAGCTGTTTTTT
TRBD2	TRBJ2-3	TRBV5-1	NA	CASSPGLASSTDTQYF	TGCGCCAGCAGCCCGGGACTAGCGTCTAGCACAGATACGCAGTATTTT
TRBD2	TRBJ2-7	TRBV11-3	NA	CASSLLPSSGETYEQYF	TGTGCCAGCAGCTTACTTCCCTCTAGCGGGGAGACCTACGAGCAGTACTTC
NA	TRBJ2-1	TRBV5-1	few	CASSSSGPGIGGQFF	TGCGCCAGCAGCTCGTCGGGCCCCGGGATTGGGGGGCAGTTCTTC
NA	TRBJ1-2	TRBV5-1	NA	CASSLGSQGPYGYTF	TGCGCCAGCAGCTTGGGGTCACAGGGACCCTATGGCTACACCTTC
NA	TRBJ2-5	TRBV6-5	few	CASGLAGETQYF	TGTGCCAGCGGTCTAGCTGGGGAGACCCAGTACTTC
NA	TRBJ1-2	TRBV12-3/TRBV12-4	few	CASSLGIYGYTF	TGTGCCAGCAGTTTGGGGATCTATGGCTACACCTTC
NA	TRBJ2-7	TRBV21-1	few	CARSVRGPNYEQYF	TGTGCCAGGAGCGTCAGGGGTCCAAACTACGAGCAGTACTTC
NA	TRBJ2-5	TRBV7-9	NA	CASSSPRDQETQYF	TGTGCCAGCAGCTCACCTAGGGATCAAGAGACCCAGTACTTC
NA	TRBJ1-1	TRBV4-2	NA	CASSQVPGGTEAFF	TGTGCCAGCAGCCAAGTTCCGGGGGGCACTGAAGCTTTCTTT
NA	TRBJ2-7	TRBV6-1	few	CAIDITYEQYF	TGTGCCATCGACATTACCTACGAGCAGTACTTC
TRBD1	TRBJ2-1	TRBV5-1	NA	CASSSGTGVTYNEQFF	TGCGCCAGCAGCTCCGGGACAGGGGTAACCTACAATGAGCAGTTCTTC